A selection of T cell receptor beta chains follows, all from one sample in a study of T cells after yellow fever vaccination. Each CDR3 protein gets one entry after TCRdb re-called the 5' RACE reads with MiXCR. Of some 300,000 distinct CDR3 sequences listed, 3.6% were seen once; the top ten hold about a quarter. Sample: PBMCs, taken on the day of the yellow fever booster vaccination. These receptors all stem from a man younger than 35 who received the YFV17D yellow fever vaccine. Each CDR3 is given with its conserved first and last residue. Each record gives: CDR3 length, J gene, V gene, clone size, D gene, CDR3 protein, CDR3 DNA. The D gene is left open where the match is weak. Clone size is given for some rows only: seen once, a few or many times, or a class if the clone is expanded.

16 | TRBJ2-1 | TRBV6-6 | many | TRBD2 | CASTQSGGSSYNEQFF | TGTGCCAGCACCCAAAGCGGGGGAAGCTCCTACAATGAGCAGTTCTTC
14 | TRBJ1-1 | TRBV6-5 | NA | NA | CASSATALNTEAFF | TGTGCCAGCAGTGCCACCGCCCTAAACACTGAAGCTTTCTTT
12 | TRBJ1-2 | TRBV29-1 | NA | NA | CSVVEANYGYTF | TGCAGCGTTGTGGAGGCCAACTATGGCTACACCTTC
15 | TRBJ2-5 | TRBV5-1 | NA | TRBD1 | CASSRTGGFQETQYF | TGCGCCAGCAGCCGGACAGGGGGCTTCCAAGAGACCCAGTACTTC
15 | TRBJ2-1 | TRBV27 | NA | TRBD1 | CASSTSDRAYNEQFF | TGTGCCAGCAGCACATCGGACAGGGCCTACAATGAGCAGTTCTTC
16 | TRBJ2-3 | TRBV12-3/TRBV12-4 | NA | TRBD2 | CASSFRLAGRTDTQYF | TGTGCCAGCAGTTTTAGGCTAGCGGGTCGCACAGATACGCAGTATTTT
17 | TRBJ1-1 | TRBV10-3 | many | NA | CAIRPRKTGQGNTEAFF | TGTGCCATCAGACCTAGAAAAACGGGACAAGGGAACACTGAAGCTTTCTTT
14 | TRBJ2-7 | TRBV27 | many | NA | CASSLWASSYEQYF | TGTGCCAGCAGTTTGTGGGCTAGCTCCTACGAGCAGTACTTC
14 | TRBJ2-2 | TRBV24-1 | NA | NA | CATSATATTGELFF | TGTGCCACCAGTGCCACAGCCACCACCGGGGAGCTGTTTTTT
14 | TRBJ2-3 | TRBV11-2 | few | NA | CASSLLLATDTQYF | TGTGCCAGCAGCTTACTGCTAGCGACAGATACGCAGTATTTT
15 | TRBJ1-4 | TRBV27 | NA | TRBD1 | CASSLSGQGYEKLFF | TGTGCCAGCAGTTTATCGGGACAGGGATATGAAAAACTGTTTTTT
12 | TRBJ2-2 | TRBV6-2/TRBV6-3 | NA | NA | CASSYPPRELFF | TGTGCCAGCAGTTACCCCCCCCGGGAGCTGTTTTTT